This T cell receptor (beta chain) was documented in a study of T-cell reconstitution after alpha-beta-depleted transplantation in children. CDR3 length: 15 residues. Trimming shortened V by 0 bases and J by 8 bases, and 14 bases separated the two germline ends. Unique molecular identifiers were incorporated during preparation of the TCRbeta library. TCRdb passed the PCR reads through MiXCR, listing each CDR3 protein once. The sample records 700,000 or so distinct CDR3 sequences, about an eighth being singletons. This clonotype was detected many times. The antigen is unknown. The study's findings and limits: Reportedly, alpha-beta T cells present about two months post-transplant originated from several hundred expanded clones of graft origin. Surviving recipient T cells and thymic progenitors produced the high day-60 TCRbeta diversity seen in some patients.

The source was PBMCs, collected before TCRalphabeta/CD19-depleted stem cell transplant. The chain couples TRBV12-3 or TRBV12-4 to TRBJ2-1, with D possibly being TRBD1 or TRBD2 (5 bases each). The source is a girl aged 2-10 years with congenital amegakaryocytic thrombocytopenia, due to receive a stem cell transplant. The CDR3 nucleotides are TGTGCCAGCAGTTTAGCGCCCTTAGCGACAGATGAGCAGTTCTTC. This sequence encodes CASSLAPLATDEQFF.